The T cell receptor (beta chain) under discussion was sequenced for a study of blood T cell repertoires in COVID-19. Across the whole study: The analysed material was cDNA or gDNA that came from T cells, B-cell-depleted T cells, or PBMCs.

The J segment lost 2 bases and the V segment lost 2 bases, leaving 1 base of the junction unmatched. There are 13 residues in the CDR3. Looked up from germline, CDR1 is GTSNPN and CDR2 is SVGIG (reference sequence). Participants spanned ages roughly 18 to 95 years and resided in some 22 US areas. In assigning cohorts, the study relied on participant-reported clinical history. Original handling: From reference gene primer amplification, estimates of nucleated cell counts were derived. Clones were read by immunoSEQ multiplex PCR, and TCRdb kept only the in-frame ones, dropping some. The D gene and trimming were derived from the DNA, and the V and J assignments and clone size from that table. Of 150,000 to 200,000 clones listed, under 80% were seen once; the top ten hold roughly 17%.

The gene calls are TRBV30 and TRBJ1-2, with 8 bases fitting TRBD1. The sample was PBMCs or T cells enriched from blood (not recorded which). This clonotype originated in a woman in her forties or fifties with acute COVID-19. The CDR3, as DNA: TGTGCCTGGAGTAGACAGGGGAACTATGGCTACACCTTC. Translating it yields CAWSRQGNYGYTF.